This T cell receptor (beta chain) was identified during a study of cytomegalovirus exposure and HLA in healthy donors. Study-wide results and caveats: Later work associated roughly 17,000 TCR beta sequences with HLA alleles at 0.05 false discovery rate.

With regard to this clone: Its target is unknown.

Trimming took 5 bases from V and 4 from J; bases not matched to a gene: 12. CDR1 SGHAT and CDR2 FQNNGV come from the germline V gene. CDR3 length equals 16 residues. The PCR made use of 60 Vbeta and 13 Jbeta primers. This table comes from immunoSEQ multiplex PCR, and its TCRdb copy is limited to in-frame clones, with some not included. The table records roughly 23,000 clones, about 78% of them present only once. The donors, nominally healthy at sampling, likely had unrecorded immune exposures. This TCR derives from a man aged 55 to 69 in good health and CMV-seronegative. The chain joins TRBV11-2 to TRBJ2-5; TRBD1 matches 8 bases. The sample taken for sequencing was PBMCs. CDR3 bases: TGTGCCAGCAGCCGCCGTGGGACAGGCGAGGGAGAGACCCAGTACTTC. It translates to CASSRRGTGEGETQYF.